The 30 T cell receptor beta chains reported below all come from one sample, sequenced in a study of cytomegalovirus exposure and HLA in healthy donors. The PCR was carried out with 60 Vbeta primers and 13 Jbeta primers. Clones were read by immunoSEQ multiplex PCR, and TCRdb kept only the in-frame ones, dropping some. The sample includes around 100,000 clones, over 9.5% of them seen just once. The sequenced material came from PBMCs. Receptors originate from a man aged 35-49 years in good health and CMV-seropositive.

This clone has only a few counts. The V and J genes are TRBV7-9 and TRBJ2-7; 7 nucleotides align to TRBD1. The length of the CDR3 is 15 residues. From germline, CDR1 is SEHNR and CDR2 FQNEAQ (reference sequence). J gave up 3 bases and V 1 base, and 6 bases lay outside the gene matches. CDR3 coding DNA: TGTGCCAGCAGCTTAGGGGGACAGTCTTTCTACGAGCAGTACTTC. Its protein product is CASSLGGQSFYEQYF.

This clone was observed a handful of times. The rearrangement joins TRBV6-1 to TRBJ2-1, with D possibly TRBD2 on 5 matching bases. The CDR3 has 15 amino acids. CDR1 is MNHNS and CDR2 is SASEGT in the germline V gene. Trimming cost V 4 bases and J 4 bases, with 14 bases left between them. The DNA for the CDR3 is TGTGCCAGCAGTGTGGGCCCTCGGAGGTACAATGAGCAGTTCTTC. It specifies CASSVGPRRYNEQFF.

This clone was recorded a few times. The DNA for the CDR3 is TGCGCCAGCAGCCCTGACAGCTACGAGCAGTACTTC. Protein sequence: CASSPDSYEQYF. The chain carries TRBV4-1 and TRBJ2-7, with D possibly matching TRBD1 (5 bases). The CDR3 sequence is 12 residues long. CDR1 and CDR2 from the germline V gene are MGHRA and YSYEKL. V dropped 4 bases and J dropped 3 bases, with 7 bases sitting between them.

Only a few counts were recorded for this clone. The genes are TRBV6-5 and TRBJ2-7; tentative D call: TRBD2 (6 bases). The germline CDR1 and CDR2 sequences are MNHEY and SVGAGI. The ends were cut back, 6 bases at V and 4 bases at J, with 10 bases in the middle. This CDR3 region has 12 residues. The CDR3 sequence: CASRGRGYEQYF. The CDR3 DNA reads as TGTGCCAGCAGGGGGCGGGGTTACGAGCAGTACTTC.

This clone was seen only a few times. The rearrangement links TRBV10-3 to TRBJ2-1; 12 bases align to TRBD2. V lost 8 bases to trimming and J lost 7 bases; unmatched junction nucleotides: 3. Germline V gene data show CDR1 as ENHRY and CDR2 as SYGVKD. CDR3 size: 13 residues. This CDR3 reads CAISTSGSNEQFF. CDR3 DNA: TGTGCCATCTCGACTAGCGGGAGTAATGAGCAGTTCTTC.

The J gene is TRBJ2-5, the V gene TRBV4-1; 11 nucleotides match TRBD2. The assigned J gene may be wrong: the sequence end matches TRBJ2-7 better. Germline V gives CDR1 MGHRA, CDR2 YSYEKL. The CDR3 is 16 amino acids. DNA of the CDR3: TGCGCCAGCAGCCAACCCGGGACTAGCGGCTCCTACGAGCAGTACTTC. The encoded protein is CASSQPGTSGSYEQYF.

The chain carries TRBV12-5 and TRBJ2-6, with D possibly being TRBD2 (6 bases). Between the trimmed V and J ends, which lost 9 bases and 0 bases, there was a span of 15 bases. Germline V gene lookup returns CDR1 LGHNT and CDR2 FRNRAP. The CDR3 runs to 16 residues. The CDR3 spells CARLAGRLSGANVLTF. DNA for the CDR3: TGTGCTAGGCTGGCGGGAAGGCTCTCTGGGGCCAACGTCCTGACTTTC. Complete variable domain (other parts from reference TRBV12-5 and TRBJ2-6): DARVTQTPRHKVTEMGQEVTMRCQPILGHNTVFWYRQTMMQGLELLAYFRNRAPLDDSGMPKDRFSAEMPDATLATLKIQPSEPRDSAVYFCARLAGRLSGANVLTFGAGSRLTVL.

V gene TRBV5-1 combines with J gene TRBJ2-3; 13 positions agree with TRBD2. This CDR3 is built from 21 residues. V gave up 4 bases and J gave up 2 bases; unmatched junction bases: 19. The germline V gene has CDR1 SGHRS and CDR2 YFSETQ. CDR3 nucleotide sequence: TGCGCCAGCAGCCCCCTCCCCTGGCCCGGGACTAGCGGGGCTGCCACAGATACGCAGTATTTT. This translates into CASSPLPWPGTSGAATDTQYF.

This chain links TRBV27 with TRBJ2-5; 9 nucleotides agree with TRBD2. The better agreement between TRBJ2-7 and the DNA end casts doubt on the J call. Germline CDR1 reads MNHEY; CDR2 reads SMNVEV (reference sequence). The CDR3 totals 15 residues. This CDR3 is CASSLTSGYSYEQYF. The DNA of the CDR3 is TGTGCCAGCAGTTTAACTAGCGGGTACTCCTACGAGCAGTACTTC.

The rearrangement uses TRBV19 and TRBJ2-7, with D maybe TRBD1 (6 bases). The CDR3 has 14 amino acids. Germline CDR1 LNHDA, CDR2 SQIVND (reference sequence). V was cut by 5 bases and J by 1 base, with 12 bases left in between. This CDR3 reads CASSPGQYSYEQYF. CDR3 DNA: TGTGCCAGTAGTCCCGGACAGTATTCCTACGAGCAGTACTTC.

This clone came up a few times. The V call is TRBV6-5, the J call TRBJ1-2; a weak D match, TRBD1 (6 bases). The length of the CDR3 is 13 residues. Per germline, CDR1 MNHEY and CDR2 SVGAGI. V was clipped by 4 bases and J by 9 bases, with 15 bases between them. CDR3 DNA: TGTGCCAGCAGTTTCCCAGGGGAACGTAGCTACACCTTC. Amino acids: CASSFPGERSYTF.

The chain has TRBV5-4 and TRBJ2-6; no reliable D call. This CDR3 comprises 18 residues. V shed 4 bases and J shed 0 bases, with 17 bases lying between them. The germline gives CDR1 SGHNT, CDR2 YYREEE (reference sequence). The CDR3 DNA follows: TGTGCCAGCAGCCGCCTCCCCGAACACCACTCTGGGGCCAACGTCCTGACTTTC. This sequence encodes CASSRLPEHHSGANVLTF.

The chain links TRBV5-1 to TRBJ2-5; D is perhaps TRBD2 (6 bases). The assigned J gene may be wrong: the sequence end matches TRBJ2-7 better. The CDR3 has 14 amino acids. In germline, CDR1 is SGHRS, CDR2 YFSETQ. The CDR3 DNA reads as TGCGCCAGCAGCTTGGCTCGGGAGCGATACGAGCAGTACTTC. Protein product: CASSLARERYEQYF.

The chain employs TRBV27 and TRBJ2-7; no definite D call. The V end was cut by 5 bases, the J end by 2 bases, with 4 bases between. The CDR3 loop spans 11 amino acids. CDR1 is MNHEY and CDR2 is SMNVEV in the germline V gene (reference sequence). In DNA form, the CDR3 reads TGTGCCAGCAGTCCCACCTACGAGCAGTACTTC. Translating gives CASSPTYEQYF.

The chain joins TRBV27 to TRBJ1-5; D not resolved. Trimming pared 3 bases from V and 5 bases from J, leaving 11 bases between. There are 14 residues in the CDR3. In germline, CDR1 is MNHEY, CDR2 SMNVEV (reference sequence). CDR3 coding DNA: TGTGCCAGCAGTTTGCTCGGGAAATATCAGCCCCAGCATTTT. Residues: CASSLLGKYQPQHF.

V and J are TRBV28 and TRBJ1-5; D is undetermined. V was shortened by 4 bases and J by 10 bases, with 5 bases between the two germline ends. The length of the CDR3 is 10 residues. CDR1 is MDHEN and CDR2 is SYDVKM in the germline V gene. The CDR3 DNA sequence: TGTGCCAGCAGTTACAGACCCCAGCATTTT. This sequence encodes CASSYRPQHF.

This clone was seen a handful of times. One junction end does not reproduce the germline sequence, and a read error may be involved. The chain combines TRBV15 with TRBJ2-7; D might be TRBD1 (6 bases). The V gene's germline CDR1 is LNHNV and CDR2 YYDKDF (reference sequence). The CDR3 runs to 13 residues. The CDR3 reads CATSGDRSYEQYF. CDR3 DNA: TGTGCCACCAGCGGAGACAGGTCTTACGAGCAGTACTTC.

The sample holds a few counts of this clone. The V and J genes are TRBV7-3 and TRBJ2-5, with 14 bases lining up with TRBD2. V shed 5 bases, J shed 3 bases, and the junction held 5 bases outside the gene matches. This CDR3 comprises 16 residues. CDR1 is SGHTA and CDR2 is FQGTGA in the germline V gene. CDR3 DNA sequence: TGTGCCAGCAGCCACGGACTAGCGGGAGGTGAAGAGACCCAGTACTTC. Amino acids: CASSHGLAGGEETQYF. Together with reference TRBV7-3 and TRBJ2-5, the CDR3 gives the full variable domain: GAGVSQTPSNKVTEKGKYVELRCDPISGHTALYWYRQSLGQGPEFLIYFQGTGAADDSGLPNDRFFAVRPEGSVSTLKIQRTERGDSAVYLCASSHGLAGGEETQYFGPGTRLLVL.

The CDR3 DNA reads as TGTGCCAGCGACCCTAGGACAGGGATTTCCTACGAGCAGTACTTC. Translating it yields CASDPRTGISYEQYF. The V and J genes are TRBV6-1 and TRBJ2-7; TRBD1 agrees at 8 bases. The ends lost 8 bases at V and 1 base at J; junction bases unmatched: 10. CDR1 is MNHNS and CDR2 is SASEGT in the germline V gene. The CDR3 has 15 amino acids.

The CDR3 loop reads CASRRLAGDLNEQFF. CDR3 in DNA: TGTGCCAGCCGTCGACTAGCGGGAGATTTGAATGAGCAGTTCTTC. V gene TRBV2 combines with J gene TRBJ2-1, with TRBD2 matching 12 bases. The ends lost 8 bases at V and 7 bases at J; junction bases unmatched: 9. CDR3 length equals 15 residues. Germline CDR1 reads SNHLY; CDR2 reads FYNNEI.

In its sample, this clone was seen a few times. V is TRBV4-1 and J is TRBJ2-7; 14 nucleotides agree with TRBD2. With V trimmed by 2 bases and J by 2 bases, 14 bases remained unmatched. The germline V gene has CDR1 MGHRA and CDR2 YSYEKL. This CDR3 has 20 residues. The CDR3 region is CASSQLLGLAGAPGPYEQYF. For the CDR3, the DNA is TGCGCCAGCAGCCAACTGCTGGGACTAGCGGGGGCGCCCGGTCCCTACGAGCAGTACTTC.

The V and J genes are TRBV4-3 and TRBJ2-1, with a weak D call TRBD2 (5 bases). From germline, CDR1 is LGHNA and CDR2 YSLEER. The CDR3 length is 14 residues. V lost 4 bases and J 7 bases, leaving 14 bases between the germline ends. CDR3 in amino acids: CASSLGGLANEQFF. The CDR3, as DNA: TGCGCCAGCAGCCTCGGAGGCCTTGCGAATGAGCAGTTCTTC.

The genes are TRBV28 and TRBJ1-5, with D perhaps matching TRBD1 (6 bases). Germline-derived CDR1 and CDR2 are MDHEN and SYDVKM. Trimming shortened V by 2 bases and J by 6 bases, and 11 bases separated the two germline ends. The CDR3 loop spans 14 amino acids. The CDR3 spells CASSLPGDGQPQHF. The CDR3 coding sequence is TGTGCCAGCAGTTTACCAGGGGACGGTCAGCCCCAGCATTTT.

There are a few counts of this clone. The rearrangement links TRBV27 to TRBJ2-3, with 12 bases identical to TRBD2. Germline V CDR1 and CDR2: MNHEY, SMNVEV (reference sequence). J gave up 6 bases and V 10 bases, and 11 bases lay outside the gene matches. This CDR3 contains 15 residues. The CDR3 sequence is CATSRGLAGGDTQYF. CDR3 DNA: TGTGCCACCTCCCGGGGGCTAGCGGGGGGGGATACGCAGTATTTT.

The V call is TRBV7-9, the J call TRBJ2-1; TRBD2 might be the D (5 bases). CDR1 and CDR2 (germline): SEHNR, FQNEAQ (reference sequence). Deletions cut 5 bases from V and 6 bases from J, with 8 bases between. The CDR3 contains 12 residues. CDR3 sequence: CASSGRSNEQFF. The CDR3 bases are TGTGCCAGCAGCGGGAGAAGCAATGAGCAGTTCTTC. The whole variable domain, remainder taken from reference TRBV7-9 and TRBJ2-1, is DTGVSQNPRHKITKRGQNVTFRCDPISEHNRLYWYRQTLGQGPEFLTYFQNEAQLEKSRLLSDRFSAERPKGSFSTLEIQRTEQGDSAMYLCASSGRSNEQFFGPGTRLTVL.

The chain has TRBV18 and TRBJ2-5; D is ambiguous. This CDR3 region has 13 residues. V was cut by 2 bases and J by 2 bases, with 6 bases left in between. In germline, CDR1 is KGHSH, CDR2 LQKENI. Written as DNA, the CDR3 is TGTGCCAGCTCACCAAACATGCAAGAGACCCAGTACTTC. Protein product: CASSPNMQETQYF.

This clone was seen a handful of times. The chain uses TRBV19 and TRBJ1-5; the match to TRBD1 covers 9 bases. The junction had 12 bases not matched to a gene; V was cut back by 4 bases and J by 8 bases. Germline assignment: CDR1 LNHDA and CDR2 SQIVND (reference sequence). The CDR3 consists of 16 residues. The CDR3 coding sequence is TGTGCCAGTAGTAAATCCGGGACAGGGTCCCCGGAGCCCCAGCATTTT. This codes for CASSKSGTGSPEPQHF. The entire variable domain, with the rest obtained from reference TRBV19 and TRBJ1-5, is as follows: DGGITQSPKYLFRKEGQNVTLSCEQNLNHDAMYWYRQDPGQGLRLIYYSQIVNDFQKGDIAEGYSVSREKKESFPLTVTSAQKNPTAFYLCASSKSGTGSPEPQHFGDGTRLSIL.

J is TRBJ2-7 and V is TRBV7-9; 9 nucleotides align to TRBD2. Germline-derived CDR1 and CDR2 are SEHNR and FQNEAQ (reference sequence). The CDR3 covers 17 residues. Trimming cost V 2 bases and J 2 bases; bases outside gene matches: 10. CDR3 sequence: CASSLTGGSGRPYEQYF. As DNA, the CDR3 is TGTGCCAGCAGCTTAACCGGGGGTAGCGGGAGACCCTACGAGCAGTACTTC.

The rearrangement uses TRBV7-9 and TRBJ1-3; D might be TRBD1 (5 bases). The CDR3 sequence is 16 residues long. The germline CDR1 and CDR2 sequences are SEHNR and FQNEAQ (reference sequence). The germline V and J ends were trimmed by 4 bases and 8 bases, with 21 bases remaining between them. For the CDR3, the DNA is TGTGCCAGCAGCTCAGCGACCGACGGAGGGGTATACACCATATATTTT. This sequence encodes CASSSATDGGVYTIYF.

This clone was observed a few times. This chain uses TRBV7-9 with TRBJ2-2; no firm D call. Trimming removed 1 base at V and 8 bases at J, with 14 bases between. The CDR3 contains 15 residues. Germline V CDR1 and CDR2: SEHNR, FQNEAQ (reference sequence). The CDR3 loop is CASSLVTVKEGELFF. CDR3 DNA: TGTGCCAGCAGCTTAGTTACCGTGAAAGAGGGGGAGCTGTTTTTT.